The rows below give T cell receptor beta chains drawn from one sample of a study of blood T cell repertoires in COVID-19. Only in-frame clones appear in the TCRdb table, and some are missing; sequencing was by immunoSEQ multiplex PCR. The sample shows some 130,000 clones, over 75% of them seen only once. Sequenced sample: peripheral blood. The receptors were gathered from a man aged 40-49 years with active or convalescent COVID-19. The CDR3 runs from the conserved cysteine through the conserved F or W.

j_call | v_call | cdr3_aa
TRBJ2-1 | TRBV19 | CASSSSGGLNYEQFF
TRBJ1-3 | TRBV19 | CASHHYGGQRGNTIYF
TRBJ1-6 | TRBV6-5 | CASSLNRDRVSPLHF
TRBJ2-1 | TRBV20-1 | CSAQTPQREFF
TRBJ2-1 | TRBV28 | CASSIAGANSYNEQFF
TRBJ1-5 | TRBV2 | CASSDGAAYSNQPQHF
TRBJ2-7 | TRBV10-3 | CAITGTGLEQYF
TRBJ1-2 | TRBV7-2 | CASSTGQGYGYTF
TRBJ2-1 | TRBV9 | CASSVGTSLHNEQFF
TRBJ1-3 | TRBV6-1 | CASSEGTGRNTIYF
TRBJ2-1 | TRBV7-2 | CASSFRLAGRGNEQFF
TRBJ1-1 | TRBV6-5 | CASSHQGPEAFF
TRBJ2-2 | TRBV11-2 | CASSYGWRRGTGELFF
TRBJ2-7 | TRBV7-2 | CASSLARVQYEQYF
TRBJ2-5 | TRBV2 | CASSPTSGATKETQYF
TRBJ1-4 | TRBV12-3/TRBV12-4 | CASSYLLGQLFF
TRBJ1-5 | TRBV5-5 | CASSLSWGGNQPQHF